The 25 T cell receptor beta chains below come from one sample, sequenced in a study of blood T cell repertoires in COVID-19. TCRdb keeps only in-frame clones here, not all; method: immunoSEQ multiplex PCR. The sample shows approximately 200,000 clones, about 83% of them seen only once. The specimen sequenced was peripheral blood. These receptors were obtained from a man in his 60s who had recovered from COVID-19.

This clone occurred once. The CDR3 here is CASSRVGTREETQYF. The DNA for the CDR3 is TGCGCCAGCAGCCGCGTTGGGACTAGAGAAGAGACCCAGTACTTC. This chain uses TRBV4-3 with TRBJ2-5; 8 bases line up with TRBD2. The CDR3 spans 15 residues. The trim removed 4 bases at V and 3 bases at J, leaving 7 bases unmatched. Germline V gene lookup returns CDR1 LGHNA and CDR2 YSLEER.

As DNA, the CDR3 is TGTGCCAGCAGCCTTACTAGAGAGACCTACAATGAGCAGTTCTTC. This sequence encodes CASSLTRETYNEQFF. The V and J genes are TRBV7-7 and TRBJ2-1; D may be TRBD2 (5 bases). The CDR3 has 15 amino acids. Trimming left V 5 bases short and J 2 bases short, with 13 bases between. Germline V gene lookup returns CDR1 SSHAT and CDR2 FNYEAQ (reference sequence).

This rearrangement joins TRBV3-1 (or the pseudogene TRBV3-2) to TRBJ1-4, with 7 bases lining up with TRBD1. This CDR3 has 15 residues. Germline V CDR1 and CDR2: LGHDT, YNNKEL (reference sequence). With V trimmed by 5 bases and J by 8 bases, 11 bases remained unmatched. DNA for the CDR3: TGTGCCAGCAGCTCCCGACAGGGAATAGGCGAAAAACTGTTTTTT. Residues: CASSSRQGIGEKLFF.

This rearrangement joins TRBV7-3 to TRBJ2-7, with 8 bases fitting TRBD2. This CDR3 has 14 residues. Trimming took 4 bases from V and 6 from J; bases not matched to a gene: 8. Germline lookup yields CDR1 SGHTA and CDR2 FQGTGA. The CDR3 region has the DNA TGTGCCAGCAGCTCGGGGGGGACTAGATTCGAGCAGTACTTC. Protein sequence: CASSSGGTRFEQYF.

The chain is built from TRBV19 and TRBJ2-7; 9 nucleotides agree with TRBD2. The CDR3 is 16 residues long. The ends lost 4 bases at V and 3 bases at J; junction bases unmatched: 10. Germline CDR1 LNHDA, CDR2 SQIVND (reference sequence). CDR3 nucleotides: TGTGCCAGTAGTAGCCTCGCTAGCGGGGTTTACTACGAGCAGTACTTC. Translation gives CASSSLASGVYYEQYF. Looking up the rest from reference TRBV19 and TRBJ2-7 gives the full variable domain: DGGITQSPKYLFRKEGQNVTLSCEQNLNHDAMYWYRQDPGQGLRLIYYSQIVNDFQKGDIAEGYSVSREKKESFPLTVTSAQKNPTAFYLCASSSLASGVYYEQYFGPGTRLTVT.

The chain carries TRBV27 and TRBJ1-2, with D possibly being TRBD1 (6 bases). This CDR3 is 14 amino acids long. V shed 2 bases and J shed 8 bases, with 15 bases lying between them. Germline V gene data show CDR1 as MNHEY and CDR2 as SMNVEV (reference sequence). This CDR3 is CASSLTRGTGGYTF. The CDR3 coding sequence is TGTGCCAGCAGTTTAACGAGGGGAACAGGGGGCTACACCTTC.

The chain is built from TRBV10-2 and TRBJ2-3; 10 bases line up with TRBD1. Germline V gives CDR1 WSHSY, CDR2 SAAADI. This CDR3 contains 16 residues. The J segment lost 5 bases and the V segment lost 1 base, leaving 6 bases of the junction unmatched. This CDR3 is CASSEWTGGRIDTQYF. The DNA for the CDR3 is TGCGCCAGCAGTGAGTGGACAGGGGGGAGGATAGATACGCAGTATTTT.

The CDR3 nucleotides read TGCAGCGTTGATAAGGGGCTATCGACGAATGAGCAGTTCTTC. Translating gives CSVDKGLSTNEQFF. The rearrangement links TRBV29-1 to TRBJ2-1; weak D call: TRBD1 (5 bases). From germline, CDR1 is SQVTM and CDR2 ANQGSEA. The V end was cut by 3 bases, the J end by 7 bases, with 16 bases between. The CDR3 has 14 residues.

V gene TRBV19 combines with J gene TRBJ1-4; D possibly corresponds to TRBD1 (6 bases). The germline V gene has CDR1 LNHDA and CDR2 SQIVND (reference sequence). The CDR3 spans 15 residues. The V gene lost 4 bases and the J gene lost 7 bases, with 16 bases spanning the gap. DNA for the CDR3: TGTGCCAGTAGTACTATGACAGGAATCGGTGAAAAACTGTTTTTT. It encodes CASSTMTGIGEKLFF.

The CDR3 bases are TGTGCCAGCAGCCGAGGGACAGGGGGCTACACCTTC. It specifies CASSRGTGGYTF. This chain uses TRBV7-9 with TRBJ1-2; 9 bases are a match to TRBD1. Germline V gene data show CDR1 as SEHNR and CDR2 as FQNEAQ (reference sequence). This CDR3 is 12 amino acids long. The V segment lost 5 bases and the J segment 8 bases; nucleotides outside the gene matches: 3.

The chain recombines TRBV28 with TRBJ1-4; no reliable D call. Trimming left V 4 bases short and J 6 bases short, with 9 bases between. Germline loops: CDR1 MDHEN, CDR2 SYDVKM. This CDR3 is built from 13 residues. CDR3 DNA: TGTGCCAGCAGTTCATTGGGCTATGAAAAACTGTTTTTT. The encoded protein is CASSSLGYEKLFF.

The chain carries TRBV19 and TRBJ1-2, with a tentative D call TRBD1 (6 bases). V gave up 2 bases and J gave up 8 bases, with 12 bases separating them. The CDR3 runs to 13 residues. The germline CDR1 and CDR2 sequences are LNHDA and SQIVND (reference sequence). The CDR3 reads CASSIRDTWGYTF. CDR3 sequence (DNA): TGTGCCAGTAGTATACGGGACACTTGGGGCTACACCTTC.

The V call is TRBV11-2, the J call TRBJ2-5; no definite D call. This CDR3 is built from 12 residues. Germline V gene data show CDR1 as SGHAT and CDR2 as FQNNGV. The V end was cut by 5 bases, the J end by 5 bases, with 9 bases between. The CDR3 loop is CASSPPQETQYF. Here the CDR3 DNA reads TGTGCCAGCAGCCCCCCCCAGGAGACCCAGTACTTC. Full variable domain (outside the CDR3, taken from reference TRBV11-2 and TRBJ2-5): EAGVAQSPRYKIIEKRQSVAFWCNPISGHATLYWYQQILGQGPKLLIQFQNNGVVDDSQLPKDRFSAERLKGVDSTLKIQPAKLEDSAVYLCASSPPQETQYFGPGTRLLVL.

The J gene is TRBJ2-3, the V gene TRBV5-1, with 9 bases fitting TRBD2. V shed 7 bases, J shed 2 bases, and the junction held 11 bases outside the gene matches. This CDR3 is 16 amino acids long. The germline CDR1 and CDR2 sequences are SGHRS and YFSETQ. The CDR3 is CASALGREGYTDTQYF. In DNA, the CDR3 is TGCGCCAGCGCTCTAGGGCGGGAGGGATACACAGATACGCAGTATTTT.

The J gene is TRBJ1-4, the V gene TRBV5-1; D unclear. Germline CDR1 and CDR2: SGHRS and YFSETQ. Trimming removed 0 bases at V and 7 bases at J, with 7 bases between. This CDR3 region has 13 residues. CDR3 sequence: CASSLGFSEKLFF. The CDR3, as DNA: TGCGCCAGCAGCTTGGGGTTTAGTGAAAAACTGTTTTTT.

In DNA, the CDR3 is TGTGCCAGCAGCTTGCCAGGTCGAGACACTGAAGCTTTCTTT. Residues: CASSLPGRDTEAFF. The rearrangement links TRBV5-4 to TRBJ1-1; D unresolved. Deletions cut 1 base from V and 3 bases from J, with 10 bases between. CDR3 size: 14 residues. Per the germline V gene, CDR1 is SGHNT and CDR2 is YYREEE (reference sequence). Filled out from reference TRBV5-4 and TRBJ1-1, the complete variable domain reads ETGVTQSPTHLIKTRGQQVTLRCSSQSGHNTVSWYQQALGQGPQFIFQYYREEENGRGNFPPRFSGLQFPNYSSELNVNALELDDSALYLCASSLPGRDTEAFFGQGTRLTVV.

This chain links TRBV4-1 with TRBJ2-5; perhaps TRBD2 as D (6 bases). This CDR3 spans 16 amino acids. Germline V gene lookup returns CDR1 MGHRA and CDR2 YSYEKL. The germline V and J ends were trimmed by 3 bases and 4 bases, with 18 bases remaining between them. The CDR3, as DNA: TGCGCCAGCAGCCAGGGGCGGGGCACGGCGGGAGAGACCCAGTACTTC. Translation: CASSQGRGTAGETQYF.

V usage is TRBV11-2 and J usage is TRBJ1-1, with D possibly being TRBD1 (5 bases). Germline CDR1 reads SGHAT; CDR2 reads FQNNGV. V was clipped by 1 base and J by 0 bases, with 9 bases between them. This CDR3 comprises 15 residues. The CDR3 DNA reads as TGTGCCAGCAGCTTAGGGGAGGGACTGAACACTGAAGCTTTCTTT. Its translation: CASSLGEGLNTEAFF. Combining the CDR3 with reference TRBV11-2 and TRBJ1-1 gives the whole variable domain EAGVAQSPRYKIIEKRQSVAFWCNPISGHATLYWYQQILGQGPKLLIQFQNNGVVDDSQLPKDRFSAERLKGVDSTLKIQPAKLEDSAVYLCASSLGEGLNTEAFFGQGTRLTVV.

The chain joins TRBV4-2 to TRBJ1-3, with D tentatively TRBD1 (5 bases). With 0 bases removed from V and 7 bases from J, the gap between germline ends came to 22 bases. Per the germline V gene, CDR1 is LGHNA and CDR2 is YNFKEQ. The CDR3 spans 18 residues. CDR3 sequence: CASSQEGYAQGQFNTIYF. The CDR3 DNA reads TGTGCCAGCAGCCAAGAAGGATACGCCCAGGGCCAATTCAACACCATATATTTT.

The gene calls are TRBV9 and TRBJ2-2; the match to TRBD1 covers 8 bases. Germline-derived CDR1 and CDR2 are SGDLS and YYNGEE. The CDR3 length is 15 residues. Germline trimming cut 3 bases from V and 7 bases from J; bases unmatched to any gene: 8. CDR3: CASSATTGAIGELFF. The CDR3 DNA reads TGTGCCAGCAGCGCCACGACAGGGGCGATCGGGGAGCTGTTTTTT.

The chain joins TRBV3-1 (or the pseudogene TRBV3-2) to TRBJ1-5; possibly TRBD1 for D (5 bases). This CDR3 is 13 amino acids long. Germline loops: CDR1 LGHDT, CDR2 YNNKEL (reference sequence). The V end lost 3 bases, the J end lost 6 bases, and 9 bases lay between the germline ends. Here the CDR3 DNA reads TGTGCCAGCAGCCAGGGGCCCGGTCAGCCCCAGCATTTT. This encodes CASSQGPGQPQHF.

The rearrangement uses TRBV19 and TRBJ2-7; 8 positions match TRBD2. After removal of 6 bases from V and 3 bases from J, the junction contained 10 bases not matched to a gene. This CDR3 spans 15 amino acids. Germline assignment: CDR1 LNHDA and CDR2 SQIVND (reference sequence). In nucleotides, the CDR3 is TGTGCCAGTAGACTTGCGGGGGGCTCCTTCTACGAGCAGTACTTC. Protein sequence: CASRLAGGSFYEQYF. Filled out from reference TRBV19 and TRBJ2-7, the complete variable domain reads DGGITQSPKYLFRKEGQNVTLSCEQNLNHDAMYWYRQDPGQGLRLIYYSQIVNDFQKGDIAEGYSVSREKKESFPLTVTSAQKNPTAFYLCASRLAGGSFYEQYFGPGTRLTVT.

This rearrangement joins TRBV5-1 to TRBJ2-1, with TRBD1 matching 8 bases. Unmatched junction bases numbered 5, after V lost 6 bases and J lost 0 bases. Germline CDR1 is SGHRS and CDR2 is YFSETQ. The CDR3 covers 15 residues. CDR3 DNA sequence: TGCGCCAGCACCCGGACAGGGAGCTCCTACAATGAGCAGTTCTTC. Protein product: CASTRTGSSYNEQFF.

V is TRBV5-1 and J is TRBJ2-7; 9 bases match TRBD2. The trim removed 4 bases at V and 2 bases at J, leaving 7 bases unmatched. This CDR3 is built from 15 residues. CDR1 and CDR2 from the germline V gene are SGHRS and YFSETQ. The DNA for the CDR3 is TGCGCCAGCAGCCAGCAGGGGACTAGCACCTACGAGCAGTACTTC. As protein: CASSQQGTSTYEQYF.

The genes are TRBV5-4 and TRBJ2-2, with 8 bases lining up with TRBD2. Germline V lookup: CDR1 SGHNT, CDR2 YYREEE (reference sequence). Trimming at V came to 3 bases and at J to 0 bases, leaving 10 bases not matched to a gene. The CDR3 contains 18 residues. In DNA, the CDR3 is TGTGCCAGCAGCTCCCTTGCGGGAGGCCCCCCGAACACCGGGGAGCTGTTTTTT. This sequence encodes CASSSLAGGPPNTGELFF. Complete variable domain (other parts from reference TRBV5-4 and TRBJ2-2): ETGVTQSPTHLIKTRGQQVTLRCSSQSGHNTVSWYQQALGQGPQFIFQYYREEENGRGNFPPRFSGLQFPNYSSELNVNALELDDSALYLCASSSLAGGPPNTGELFFGEGSRLTVL.